The T cell receptor beta chain under discussion was sequenced for a study of blood T cell repertoires in COVID-19. Study background: Material from acute and convalescent COVID-19 was sourced from the United States, Italy and Spain. Nucleic acid was either cDNA or gDNA, and it came from T cells, B-cell-depleted T cells, or PBMCs.

Authors' analysis steps: Reference gene primer amplification gave estimated nucleated cell counts. TCRdb keeps only in-frame clones here, not all; method: immunoSEQ multiplex PCR. V and J calls and clone size are given by that table; D and trimming were obtained from the DNA. The data hold under 250,000 clones, with approximately 87% observed a single time. The germline gives CDR1 WNHNN, CDR2 SYGVQD (reference sequence). The CDR3 runs to 14 residues. The junction had 5 bases not matched to a gene; V was cut back by 8 bases and J by 2 bases. The chain joins TRBV10-1 to TRBJ1-2, with 10 bases lining up with TRBD1. This TCR was recovered from a man in his sixties with acute or convalescent COVID-19. Sequenced material: peripheral blood. CDR3 residues: CASADRGHNYGYTF. In DNA, the CDR3 is TGCGCCAGCGCCGACAGGGGGCACAACTATGGCTACACCTTC.